This T cell receptor beta chain was found in a study of blood T cell repertoires in COVID-19. Participants spanned ages about 18 to 90 years and resided in about 24 US areas. Source study methods: The assay estimated nucleated cells by amplifying reference gene primers. Data came from immunoSEQ multiplex PCR; TCRdb stores just in-frame clones and leaves some out. V, J and clone size are taken as reported in that table, and D and trimming were inferred from the DNA itself. The sample has about 210,000 clones, under 90% seen once; the top ten hold around 9.3%. V lost 3 bases and J 6 bases, leaving 12 bases between the germline ends. Germline V lookup: CDR1 LNHDA, CDR2 SQIVND (reference sequence). This CDR3 has 14 amino acids.

The chain carries TRBV19 and TRBJ1-5, with D maybe TRBD1 (6 bases). The origin of this receptor is a woman aged 45-59 years with acute COVID-19. The specimen sequenced was PBMCs or T cells enriched from blood (not recorded which). The CDR3 here is CASSIAGALQPQHF. The CDR3 DNA is TGTGCCAGTAGTATTGCGGGGGCCCTTCAGCCCCAGCATTTT.